This entry is about one T cell receptor beta chain. Its cognate antigen is unknown. TCRdb reprocessed the 5' RACE reads via MiXCR and lists one record per CDR3 protein. The sample includes around 300,000 distinct CDR3 sequences, roughly 21% of them seen just once. The CDR3 length is 17 residues. Per germline, CDR1 SGHTA and CDR2 FQGNSA. The V and J ends lost 5 bases and 9 bases, in that order; junction bases with no gene match: 11. The data were obtained in a study of T-cell memory formation after mild COVID-19. About the study: TCR clusters showed largely donor specificity.

The study's findings and limits: CD4+ bias marked clones expanding day 15 to 37, unlike balanced contracting clones.

The chain carries TRBV7-2 and TRBJ2-1; 15 bases are shared with TRBD2. The source of this sequence is a man between 18 and 35 years old who had mild COVID-19 (a few samples of this study predate the infection). Cell type and time point are not known. Sample: PBMCs or a T cell subset sorted from them (not recorded which). The CDR3 reads CASSAPGTSGGRGEQFF. The CDR3 DNA reads TGTGCCAGCAGCGCACCCGGGACTAGCGGGGGGCGAGGTGAGCAGTTCTTC.